This is a list of T cell receptor beta chains from one sample in a study of blood T cells in healthy people across ages. Each CDR3 protein gets one entry after TCRdb re-called the 5' RACE reads with MiXCR. The sample shows some 920,000 distinct CDR3 sequences, about 53% of them seen only once. The sample comprised blood. These receptors were obtained from a woman aged 55 to 70 in good health. CDR3s include the opening cysteine and the closing phenylalanine or tryptophan. The order of the fields is J gene, D gene, V gene, clone size, CDR3 protein, CDR3 DNA. The D gene is left open where the match is weak. The listing skips clone size in some rows; elsewhere it reads once, few, many or a size class.

J gene: TRBJ1-5
D gene: .
V gene: TRBV28
clone size: once
CDR3 protein: CASSFGGLVHQPQHF
CDR3 DNA: TGTGCCAGCAGTTTCGGGGGGCTAGTCCATCAGCCCCAGCATTTT

J gene: TRBJ2-7
D gene: .
V gene: TRBV7-2
clone size: few
CDR3 protein: CASSLNEPWPGVYEQYF
CDR3 DNA: TGTGCCAGCAGCTTAAATGAGCCCTGGCCGGGGGTCTACGAGCAGTACTTC

J gene: TRBJ2-7
D gene: .
V gene: TRBV4-2
clone size: .
CDR3 protein: CASSHHAGLTYEQYF
CDR3 DNA: TGTGCCAGCAGCCATCATGCGGGACTGACCTACGAGCAGTACTTC

J gene: TRBJ2-5
D gene: .
V gene: TRBV27
clone size: many
CDR3 protein: CASSLSGETQYF
CDR3 DNA: TGTGCCAGCAGTTTAAGCGGGGAGACCCAGTACTTC

J gene: TRBJ2-7
D gene: TRBD1
V gene: TRBV6-2/TRBV6-3
clone size: few
CDR3 protein: CASSYVLAQGVESYEQYF
CDR3 DNA: TGTGCCAGCAGTTACGTCTTGGCCCAGGGGGTCGAGTCCTACGAGCAGTACTTC

J gene: TRBJ2-5
D gene: .
V gene: TRBV20-1
clone size: many
CDR3 protein: CSARGGRLSETQYF
CDR3 DNA: TGCAGTGCTAGAGGTGGCAGATTGTCGGAGACCCAGTACTTC

J gene: TRBJ2-7
D gene: .
V gene: TRBV20-1
clone size: few
CDR3 protein: CSAAAGRLGYEQYF
CDR3 DNA: TGCAGTGCCGCCGCGGGTCGGTTGGGCTACGAGCAGTACTTC

J gene: TRBJ2-1
D gene: .
V gene: TRBV21-1
clone size: .
CDR3 protein: CASSKVGGSSYNEQFF
CDR3 DNA: TGTGCCAGCAGCAAAGTGGGGGGTAGCTCCTACAATGAGCAGTTCTTC

J gene: TRBJ2-1
D gene: TRBD2
V gene: TRBV28
clone size: .
CDR3 protein: CASGGRALQFNEQFF
CDR3 DNA: TGTGCCAGCGGAGGGAGGGCCCTACAATTCAATGAGCAGTTCTTC

J gene: TRBJ1-5
D gene: .
V gene: TRBV20-1
clone size: .
CDR3 protein: CSARSPAEGNQPQHF
CDR3 DNA: TGCAGTGCGCGTTCTCCGGCAGAAGGCAATCAGCCCCAGCATTTT

J gene: TRBJ2-1
D gene: .
V gene: TRBV12-3/TRBV12-4
clone size: .
CDR3 protein: CASTKLADEQFF
CDR3 DNA: TGTGCCAGCACTAAGTTAGCCGATGAGCAGTTCTTC

J gene: TRBJ1-5
D gene: TRBD1
V gene: TRBV7-2
clone size: .
CDR3 protein: CASGLSMTGGYDQPQHF
CDR3 DNA: TGTGCCAGCGGCTTATCCATGACAGGGGGGTACGATCAGCCCCAGCATTTT

J gene: TRBJ2-6
D gene: .
V gene: TRBV29-1
clone size: few
CDR3 protein: CSATDHLAGANVLTF
CDR3 DNA: TGCAGCGCCACCGACCACTTAGCTGGGGCCAACGTCCTGACTTTC

J gene: TRBJ2-7
D gene: TRBD2
V gene: TRBV28
clone size: many
CDR3 protein: CASSQTSGGTYEQYF
CDR3 DNA: TGTGCCAGCAGCCAAACTAGCGGGGGTACCTACGAGCAGTACTTC

J gene: TRBJ2-1
D gene: TRBD2
V gene: TRBV28
clone size: .
CDR3 protein: CASSFLTSGSSYNEQFF
CDR3 DNA: TGTGCCAGCAGTTTTTTGACTAGCGGGAGCTCCTACAATGAGCAGTTCTTC

J gene: TRBJ2-3
D gene: .
V gene: TRBV9
clone size: .
CDR3 protein: CASSLEGRVTDTQYF
CDR3 DNA: TGTGCCAGCAGCCTTGAGGGCAGGGTAACAGATACGCAGTATTTT

J gene: TRBJ1-2
D gene: TRBD1
V gene: TRBV2
clone size: few
CDR3 protein: CASSEQGEYYGYTF
CDR3 DNA: TGTGCCAGCAGCGAACAGGGGGAATATTATGGCTACACCTTC

J gene: TRBJ2-3
D gene: .
V gene: TRBV4-1
clone size: few
CDR3 protein: CASSQEAGLSDTQYF
CDR3 DNA: TGCGCCAGCAGCCAAGAAGCCGGACTGTCAGATACGCAGTATTTT

J gene: TRBJ2-5
D gene: TRBD2
V gene: TRBV28
clone size: medium-sized
CDR3 protein: CASSLSGSWETQYF
CDR3 DNA: TGTGCCAGCAGTCTTAGCGGGTCTTGGGAGACCCAGTACTTC

J gene: TRBJ2-4
D gene: TRBD2
V gene: TRBV12-3/TRBV12-4
clone size: .
CDR3 protein: CASGPSSGRFPIQYF
CDR3 DNA: TGTGCCAGCGGTCCATCTAGCGGGAGGTTCCCCATTCAGTACTTC

J gene: TRBJ2-3
D gene: .
V gene: TRBV2
clone size: medium-sized
CDR3 protein: CASVDGSTDTQYF
CDR3 DNA: TGTGCCAGCGTAGACGGTAGCACAGATACGCAGTATTTT